This passage covers 11 T cell receptor beta chains from one sample sequenced in a study of blood T cells in healthy people across ages. A J-beta primer mix and a sample-barcoded 5' primer were used in a second PCR of roughly 7 to 12 cycles. TCRdb ran MiXCR on the 5' RACE reads and lists one entry per CDR3 protein. The sample contains approximately 1.5 million distinct CDR3 sequences, around 36% of which appear only once. Sequenced material: blood. These receptors came from a woman in her 30s in good health.

This clonotype showed up just once. This sequence joins TRBV11-1 and TRBJ2-5; 7 nucleotides agree with TRBD1. The ends lost 5 bases at V and 3 bases at J; junction bases unmatched: 6. The CDR3 totals 14 residues. Per germline, CDR1 SGHAT and CDR2 FQDESV (reference sequence). CDR3 DNA sequence: TGTGCCAGCAGCGACCGGGACAGTAAAGAGACCCAGTACTTC. This codes for CASSDRDSKETQYF.

This chain joins TRBV6-5 and TRBJ2-5; 11 bases line up with TRBD1. Germline CDR1 and CDR2: MNHEY and SVGAGI. CDR3 length: 18 residues. The V segment lost 4 bases and the J segment 5 bases; nucleotides outside the gene matches: 15. CDR3 nucleotides: TGTGCCAGCAGTTCCCGGAGAGGGACAGGGGGTATGGGGGAGACCCAGTACTTC. Translating it yields CASSSRRGTGGMGETQYF.

The genes are TRBV3-1 and TRBJ2-5; 12 bases map to TRBD2. The J call could be wrong; TRBJ2-7 is a better fit for the DNA end. CDR1 and CDR2 from the germline V gene are LGHDT and YNNKEL (reference sequence). This CDR3 comprises 15 residues. The CDR3 is CASSPPSGGAHEQYF. In DNA, the CDR3 is TGTGCCAGCAGCCCACCTAGCGGGGGGGCCCACGAGCAGTACTTC.

The chain uses TRBV11-1 and TRBJ2-7, with D unresolved. The germline gives CDR1 SGHAT, CDR2 FQDESV (reference sequence). The CDR3 totals 15 residues. V was cut by 5 bases and J by 0 bases, with 14 bases left in between. As DNA, the CDR3 is TGTGCCAGCAGCCCTGGTTGGATGCACTCCTACGAGCAGTACTTC. Protein sequence: CASSPGWMHSYEQYF.

This clonotype was seen only a few times. V and J are TRBV20-1 and TRBJ2-3, with D possibly matching TRBD2 (7 bases). The CDR3 is made up of 16 amino acids. Germline CDR1 DFQATT, CDR2 SNEGSKA (reference sequence). The germline V and J ends were trimmed by 5 bases and 0 bases, with 18 bases remaining between them. In DNA, the CDR3 is TGCAGTGCTGGGGGGGCCAGCGGGATTAGCACAGATACGCAGTATTTT. Amino acid sequence: CSAGGASGISTDTQYF.

V gene TRBV29-1 combines with J gene TRBJ2-2; D is unresolved. The length of the CDR3 is 13 residues. In germline, CDR1 is SQVTM, CDR2 ANQGSEA. Between the trimmed V and J ends, which lost 6 bases and 0 bases, there was a span of 8 bases. The CDR3 DNA follows: TGCAGCGTACCACTGTCGAACACCGGGGAGCTGTTTTTT. This translates into CSVPLSNTGELFF.

This clonotype has more than one count but fewer than ten. The rearrangement uses TRBV5-1 and TRBJ2-1; 14 bases are shared with TRBD2. This CDR3 region has 14 residues. Germline trimming cut 3 bases from V and 8 bases from J; bases unmatched to any gene: 1. Germline CDR1 and CDR2: SGHRS and YFSETQ. The CDR3 sequence: CASSWTSGRYEQFF. The DNA for the CDR3 is TGCGCCAGCAGCTGGACTAGCGGGAGGTATGAGCAGTTCTTC.

The chain has TRBV10-3 and TRBJ2-7; a weak D match, TRBD2 (5 bases). Germline V gives CDR1 ENHRY, CDR2 SYGVKD. Deletions cut 11 bases from V and 4 bases from J, with 24 bases between. The CDR3 runs 15 residues. The CDR3 sequence: CAVSSTDLLVYEQYF. In DNA form, the CDR3 reads TGTGCCGTCTCGTCTACGGACTTGTTAGTGTACGAGCAGTACTTC.

There are a few counts of this clonotype. The chain uses TRBV9 and TRBJ2-1, with D possibly being TRBD2 (5 bases). Trimming shortened V by 4 bases and J by 6 bases, and 20 bases separated the two germline ends. The CDR3 loop spans 16 amino acids. The germline V gene encodes CDR1 SGDLS and CDR2 YYNGEE. The CDR3 sequence: CASSRASSGRINEQFF. The CDR3 DNA is TGTGCCAGCAGCCGCGCGTCGAGTGGGAGAATCAATGAGCAGTTCTTC.

The chain combines TRBV20-1 with TRBJ2-1; a possible D gene is TRBD2 (6 bases). The CDR3 runs to 17 residues. The V end was cut by 0 bases, the J end by 8 bases, with 23 bases between. CDR1 DFQATT and CDR2 SNEGSKA come from the germline V gene (reference sequence). The CDR3 reads CSARDPLDRGFGYEQFF. For the CDR3, the DNA is TGCAGTGCTAGAGATCCCCTTGATCGGGGGTTTGGCTATGAGCAGTTCTTC.

This clonotype was recorded a few times. The chain employs TRBV20-1 and TRBJ2-5; 13 nucleotides line up with TRBD2. V lost 6 bases to trimming and J lost 11 bases; unmatched junction nucleotides: 12. Germline CDR1 reads DFQATT; CDR2 reads SNEGSKA (reference sequence). This CDR3 has 14 residues. DNA of the CDR3: TGCAGTGCCCGGGGACTAGCGGGACTCCATGAGCAGTACTTC. Amino acid sequence: CSARGLAGLHEQYF.